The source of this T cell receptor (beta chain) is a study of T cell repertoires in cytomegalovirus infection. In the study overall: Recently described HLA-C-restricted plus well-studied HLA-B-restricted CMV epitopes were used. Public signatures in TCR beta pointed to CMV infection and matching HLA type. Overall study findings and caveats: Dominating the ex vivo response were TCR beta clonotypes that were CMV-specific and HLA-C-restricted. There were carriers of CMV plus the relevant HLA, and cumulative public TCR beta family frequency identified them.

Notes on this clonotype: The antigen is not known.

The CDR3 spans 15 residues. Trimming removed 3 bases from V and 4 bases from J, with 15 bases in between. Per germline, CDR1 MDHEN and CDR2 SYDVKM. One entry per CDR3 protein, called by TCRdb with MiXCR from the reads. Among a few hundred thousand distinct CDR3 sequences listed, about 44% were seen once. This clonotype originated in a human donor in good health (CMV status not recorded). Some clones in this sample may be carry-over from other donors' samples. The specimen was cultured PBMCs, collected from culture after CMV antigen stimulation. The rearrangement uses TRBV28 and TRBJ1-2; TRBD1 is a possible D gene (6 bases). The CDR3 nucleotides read TGTGCCAGCAGTTTCGTTGGGGGCAGGAGCTATGGCTACACCTTC. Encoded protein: CASSFVGGRSYGYTF.